Each of the 18 T cell receptor beta chains below was sequenced from the same sample in a study of a mutant IDH1 vaccine in newly diagnosed glioma. Time point in this sample: baseline, week 1 (first vaccination visit). Treatment noted: pre-vaccination baseline after standard-of-care therapy. Profiling relied on immunoSEQ multiplex PCR, and the TCRdb table lists in-frame clones only, not all of them. The sample has over 45,000 clones, about 91% seen once. This specimen was PBMCs, taken from a glioma patient treated with radiotherapy, temozolomide or both. These receptors all come from a man aged 50-60 years with glioma.

The chain couples TRBV2 to TRBJ1-1; D gene uncertain. Germline V gene lookup returns CDR1 SNHLY and CDR2 FYNNEI. Trimming cost V 3 bases and J 10 bases, with 6 bases left between them. This CDR3 is 10 amino acids long. The CDR3 loop is CASSELGAFF. CDR3 bases: TGTGCCAGCAGTGAGTTAGGAGCTTTCTTT.

The chain couples TRBV6-6 to TRBJ2-3, with D perhaps given as TRBD1 or TRBD2 (5 bases each). Trimming cost V 2 bases and J 10 bases, with 16 bases left between them. The germline CDR1 and CDR2 sequences are MNHNY and SVGAGI (reference sequence). CDR3 length equals 14 residues. As DNA, the CDR3 is TGTGCCAGCAGTTACCGAGGGGCGGACCAGCCGCAGTATTTT. Residues: CASSYRGADQPQYF.

The gene calls are TRBV25-1 and TRBJ1-2; no clear D gene. The V gene lost 2 bases and the J gene lost 6 bases, with 10 bases spanning the gap. This CDR3 contains 13 residues. CDR1 and CDR2 (germline): MGHDK, SYGVNS. The CDR3 nucleotides are TGTGCCAGCAGTGAAGGGTCCGGGGATGGCTACACCTTC. It specifies CASSEGSGDGYTF.

This chain joins TRBV9 and TRBJ1-2; D is uncertain. This CDR3 is 14 amino acids long. Between the trimmed V and J ends, which lost 0 bases and 2 bases, there was a span of 8 bases. Germline V gene lookup returns CDR1 SGDLS and CDR2 YYNGEE. The CDR3: CASSVAGPNYGYTF. CDR3 nucleotides: TGTGCCAGCAGCGTAGCTGGGCCGAACTATGGCTACACCTTC. Looking up the rest from reference TRBV9 and TRBJ1-2 gives the full variable domain: DSGVTQTPKHLITATGQRVTLRCSPRSGDLSVYWYQQSLDQGLQFLIQYYNGEERAKGNILERFSAQQFPDLHSELNLSSLELGDSALYFCASSVAGPNYGYTFGSGTRLTVV.

The chain combines TRBV5-4 with TRBJ2-2; no clear D gene. The CDR3 spans 12 residues. In germline, CDR1 is SGHNT, CDR2 YYREEE (reference sequence). Between the trimmed V and J ends, which lost 3 bases and 5 bases, there was a span of 5 bases. CDR3 protein: CASSWTTGELFF. The CDR3 DNA sequence: TGTGCCAGCAGCTGGACGACCGGGGAGCTGTTTTTT.

This clone has just one count. The V and J genes are TRBV28 and TRBJ1-5; D remains unclear. In germline, CDR1 is MDHEN, CDR2 SYDVKM. The germline V and J ends were trimmed by 4 bases and 3 bases, with 7 bases remaining between them. The length of the CDR3 is 13 residues. The CDR3 coding sequence is TGTGCCAGCAGTTGGGTCCTCAATCAGCCCCAGCATTTT. This translates into CASSWVLNQPQHF. Complete variable domain (other parts from reference TRBV28 and TRBJ1-5): DVKVTQSSRYLVKRTGEKVFLECVQDMDHENMFWYRQDPGLGLRLIYFSYDVKMKEKGDIPEGYSVSREKKERFSLILESASTNQTSMYLCASSWVLNQPQHFGDGTRLSIL.

The rearrangement joins TRBV6-1 to TRBJ1-4; D is perhaps TRBD1 (5 bases). The CDR3 contains 15 residues. V lost 6 bases and J lost 3, with 14 bases in between. Germline V gene data show CDR1 as MNHNS and CDR2 as SASEGT. The CDR3 loop reads CASRPAGGANEKLFF. In DNA, the CDR3 is TGTGCCAGCAGGCCCGCGGGGGGGGCTAATGAAAAACTGTTTTTT.

The genes are TRBV2 and TRBJ2-7; no firm D call. Trimming stripped 8 bases from V and 2 bases from J, with 7 bases between. The germline gives CDR1 SNHLY, CDR2 FYNNEI. This CDR3 spans 11 amino acids. The CDR3 nucleotides are TGTGCCAGCGCCCCTGCCTACGAGCAGTACTTC. Encoded protein: CASAPAYEQYF.

This chain uses TRBV28 with TRBJ1-4, with 9 bases identical to TRBD1. V gave up 10 bases and J gave up 5 bases; unmatched junction bases: 5. The CDR3 contains 13 residues. Germline CDR1 is MDHEN and CDR2 is SYDVKM. The CDR3 here is CAIPGQGNEKLFF. CDR3 nucleotides: TGTGCCATCCCGGGACAGGGAAATGAAAAACTGTTTTTT.

This CDR3 reads CASSLGQGNYYEQYF. CDR3 DNA sequence: TGTGCCAGCAGTTTGGGACAGGGGAATTACTACGAGCAGTACTTC. This sequence joins TRBV6-5 and TRBJ2-7; TRBD1 matches at 10 bases. The length of the CDR3 is 15 residues. Germline values: CDR1 MNHEY, CDR2 SVGAGI. J gave up 3 bases and V 4 bases, and 6 bases lay outside the gene matches.

This clone was detected only once. This chain joins TRBV5-1 and TRBJ2-1; D is uncertain. The CDR3 is 13 amino acids. With 7 bases removed from V and 8 bases from J, the gap between germline ends came to 16 bases. Germline lookup yields CDR1 SGHRS and CDR2 YFSETQ. Here the CDR3 DNA reads TGCGCCAGCCGACCAACCCTCTCCCATGAGCAGTTCTTC. Amino acid sequence: CASRPTLSHEQFF.

The rearrangement uses TRBV15 and TRBJ2-2; the D is unclear. The CDR3 is made up of 15 amino acids. V dropped 1 base and J dropped 0 bases, with 6 bases sitting between them. Germline V gene lookup returns CDR1 LNHNV and CDR2 YYDKDF (reference sequence). The CDR3 loop reads CATSRAQPNTGELFF. CDR3 nucleotides: TGTGCCACCAGCAGAGCACAGCCGAACACCGGGGAGCTGTTTTTT.

The chain is built from TRBV5-4 and TRBJ1-2; D not resolved. CDR1 SGHNT and CDR2 YYREEE come from the germline V gene (reference sequence). The V gene lost 3 bases and the J gene lost 3 bases, with 15 bases spanning the gap. The CDR3 covers 15 residues. CDR3 bases: TGTGCCAGCAGCTCGGATAAAAGAGTAGACTATGGCTACACCTTC. Translated, it gives CASSSDKRVDYGYTF.

The rearrangement links TRBV19 to TRBJ2-5; D is unclear. Germline V gene sequence: CDR1 LNHDA, CDR2 SQIVND (reference sequence). CDR3 length: 16 amino acids. Between the trimmed V and J ends, which lost 3 bases and 9 bases, there was a span of 23 bases. The CDR3 bases are TGTGCCAGTAGTATCCTTGACTCTGGACCGGGCAAGCCCCAGTACTTC. As protein: CASSILDSGPGKPQYF.

The CDR3 spells CASSPRAATGELFF. DNA for the CDR3: TGTGCCAGCAGTCCGCGGGCCGCCACCGGGGAGCTGTTTTTT. This chain joins TRBV6-5 and TRBJ2-2; maybe TRBD2 (5 bases). Trimming pared 5 bases from V and 4 bases from J, leaving 11 bases between. Germline V gives CDR1 MNHEY, CDR2 SVGAGI. This CDR3 is built from 14 residues.

Comments on this clone: The sample has other DNA sequences that encode this CDR3 too. The rearrangement links TRBV29-1 to TRBJ1-2; D uncertain. Germline CDR1 reads SQVTM; CDR2 reads ANQGSEA. This CDR3 contains 11 residues. Between the trimmed V and J ends, which lost 3 bases and 2 bases, there was a span of 4 bases. The CDR3 region has the DNA TGCAGCGTTGATGGAAACTATGGCTACACCTTC. Its translation: CSVDGNYGYTF.

The chain has TRBV5-5 and TRBJ1-1, with D possibly being TRBD1 (5 bases). Trimming cost V 4 bases and J 11 bases, with 18 bases left between them. CDR1 is SGHKS, CDR2 YYEKEE, per germline (reference sequence). This CDR3 region has 13 residues. CDR3 residues: CASSPAAGQGAFF. DNA for the CDR3: TGTGCCAGCAGCCCGGCCGCAGGGCAAGGGGCTTTCTTT. Based on the CDR3 plus reference TRBV5-5 and TRBJ1-1, the full variable domain is DAGVTQSPTHLIKTRGQQVTLRCSPISGHKSVSWYQQVLGQGPQFIFQYYEKEERGRGNFPDRFSARQFPNYSSELNVNALLLGDSALYLCASSPAAGQGAFFGQGTRLTVV.

The gene calls are TRBV5-8 and TRBJ1-3; D not certain. The CDR3 has 13 amino acids. The germline V and J ends were trimmed by 2 bases and 4 bases, with 7 bases remaining between them. Germline V gene data show CDR1 as SGHTS and CDR2 as YDEGEE. The CDR3 reads CASSFRVGNTIYF. In nucleotides, the CDR3 is TGTGCCAGCAGCTTTCGGGTCGGAAACACCATATATTTT.